This T cell receptor beta chain was documented in a study of OX40 agonist ivuxolimab in advanced cancers. Turning to the study itself: Patients enrolled in dose escalation were diagnosed with hepatocellular carcinoma, melanoma, renal cell or head and neck cancer. Patients were about 83% male with ages about 23 to 80, mean 60.

Using immunoSEQ multiplex PCR, the repertoire was profiled, and TCRdb retains in-frame clones only, with some absent. The table records around 46,000 clones, 82% of them present only once. Overall study results and limits: It was also the case that some nonresponders had low normalized T-cell clonal expansion.

Germline V gene data show CDR1 as SGHKS and CDR2 as YYEKEE (reference sequence). CDR3 length equals 11 residues. The V gene lost 4 bases and the J gene lost 7 bases, with 8 bases spanning the gap. This clone was counted a single time. Its antigen is still unknown. The chain uses TRBV5-5 and TRBJ1-1, with D possibly being TRBD1 (5 bases). The input for sequencing was CD4+ or CD8+ T cells sorted from blood, taken in a trial of the OX40 agonist ivuxolimab. The sequence was collected from an adult with an advanced solid tumor such as melanoma, head and neck, liver or kidney cancer. CDR3: CASSNRFEAFF. The DNA for the CDR3 is TGTGCCAGCAGCAACAGGTTTGAAGCTTTCTTT.